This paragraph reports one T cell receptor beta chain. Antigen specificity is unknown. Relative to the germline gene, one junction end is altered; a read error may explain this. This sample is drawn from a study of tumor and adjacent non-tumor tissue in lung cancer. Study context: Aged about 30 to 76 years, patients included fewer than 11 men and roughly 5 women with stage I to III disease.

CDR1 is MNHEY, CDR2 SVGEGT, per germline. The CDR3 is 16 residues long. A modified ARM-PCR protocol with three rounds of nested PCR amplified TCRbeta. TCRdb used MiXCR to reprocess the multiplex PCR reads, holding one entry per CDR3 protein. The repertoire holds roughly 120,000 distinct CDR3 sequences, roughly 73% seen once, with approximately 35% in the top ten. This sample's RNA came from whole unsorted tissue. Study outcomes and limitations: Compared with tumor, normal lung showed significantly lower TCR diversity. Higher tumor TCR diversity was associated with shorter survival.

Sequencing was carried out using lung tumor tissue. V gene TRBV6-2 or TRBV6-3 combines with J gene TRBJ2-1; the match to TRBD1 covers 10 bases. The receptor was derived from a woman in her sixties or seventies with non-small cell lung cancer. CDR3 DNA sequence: TGTGACAGCATCCGGACAGGGGGAGTCGGTTACAATGACCAGTTCTTC. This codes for CDSIRTGGVGYNDQFF.